This T cell receptor beta chain was identified during a study of read filtering for tumor transcriptome and immune sequencing. In its sample, this clonotype was seen many times. This library used roughly 400 ng RNA and molecular barcoded adaptors spanning alpha/delta and beta/gamma chains. TCRdb passed the reads through MiXCR, listing each CDR3 protein once. This sample has tens of thousands of distinct CDR3 sequences, with 12% found just once. Sequences were obtained from a population of CD138-negative cells sorted from bone marrow. The clonotype originates from a donor at least 40 years old with multiple myeloma.

CDR3: CASSYSGVTGELFF. The DNA of the CDR3 is TGTGCCAGCAGTTACTCGGGAGTCACCGGGGAGCTGTTTTTT. The V and J genes are TRBV6-6 and TRBJ2-2; D may be TRBD2 (5 bases). The V end lost 0 bases, the J end lost 4 bases, and 6 bases lay between the germline ends. Germline assignment: CDR1 MNHNY and CDR2 SVGAGI (reference sequence). The CDR3 consists of 14 residues.